This T cell receptor (beta chain) comes out of a study of shared clonotypes between healthy human individuals. Study-level findings and limits: Specimens sampled were limited to blood, with tissue repertoires likely differing.

Produced via immunoSEQ multiplex PCR; TCRdb's table is partial and in-frame only. The table shows a few hundred thousand clones, with about 70% occurring only once. In the case of this clone: Its target is unknown.

Sequencing was carried out using memory CD4+ T cells sorted from blood. Subset: CD45RA-negative fraction. The sequence was collected from a man aged 30 to 39 in good health.

The DNA for the CDR3 is TGTGCCACAATGATGAACACTGAAGCTTTCTTT. Its translation: CATMMNTEAFF. V gene TRBV2 combines with J gene TRBJ1-1, with D unresolved. The CDR3 spans 11 residues. CDR1 is SNHLY and CDR2 is FYNNEI in the germline V gene. The germline V and J ends were trimmed by 10 bases and 0 bases, with 6 bases remaining between them.